The 22 T cell receptor beta chains below were found in one sample sequenced in a study of beta chain features in type 1 diabetes. As every portion of the isolated RNA was reverse transcribed, the sequencing read expressed TCRB transcripts. This table comes from immunoSEQ multiplex PCR, and its TCRdb copy is limited to in-frame clones, with some not included. The sample yields under 300,000 clones, approximately 14% seen once. No cognate antigen is known for these TCRs. Study-wide points: A moderate, significant TCRB CDR3 shortening appeared in type 1 diabetes across four CD4+ subsets.

Sequenced: naive CD4+ T cells from blood. The receptors here all came from a man under 40 with type 1 diabetes.

There are a few counts of this clone. This chain joins TRBV6-5 and TRBJ2-7; D is possibly TRBD1 (6 bases). The germline CDR1 and CDR2 sequences are MNHEY and SVGAGI. V lost 4 bases and J lost 3, with 10 bases in between. CDR3 length equals 13 residues. The CDR3 sequence is CASSLQGGYEQYF. The DNA for the CDR3 is TGTGCCAGCAGTTTACAGGGCGGCTACGAGCAGTACTTC.

The chain couples TRBV5-1 to TRBJ2-5; a weak D match, TRBD1 (5 bases). The CDR3 runs to 13 residues. The germline gives CDR1 SGHRS, CDR2 YFSETQ. V was trimmed by 0 bases and J by 5 bases, leaving 8 bases between them. The chain's CDR3 is CASSLGGRETQYF. The CDR3, as DNA: TGCGCCAGCAGCTTGGGGGGCCGGGAGACCCAGTACTTC.

This clone has only a few counts. The chain has TRBV29-1 and TRBJ1-1; D unclear. This CDR3 has 12 residues. CDR1 SQVTM and CDR2 ANQGSEA come from the germline V gene. Trimming left V 2 bases short and J 4 bases short, with 8 bases between. The CDR3 sequence: CSVERGSTEAFF. The CDR3 coding sequence is TGCAGCGTTGAACGTGGTAGCACTGAAGCTTTCTTT.

The chain employs TRBV29-1 and TRBJ2-5; 9 nucleotides match TRBD2. V lost 3 bases to trimming and J lost 1 base; unmatched junction nucleotides: 3. This CDR3 has 14 amino acids. Looked up from germline, CDR1 is SQVTM and CDR2 is ANQGSEA. The CDR3 sequence is CSVEQTSGQETQYF. The CDR3 coding sequence is TGCAGCGTTGAGCAGACTAGCGGCCAAGAGACCCAGTACTTC.

This clone was seen only once. The chain combines TRBV6-6 with TRBJ1-2, with D possibly matching TRBD1 (6 bases). The CDR3 length is 16 residues. CDR1 is MNHNY and CDR2 is SVGAGI in the germline V gene (reference sequence). V shed 5 bases and J shed 2 bases, with 18 bases lying between them. The CDR3 sequence is CASSGTRDTKNYGYTF. The CDR3 DNA sequence: TGTGCCAGCAGTGGGACAAGGGACACTAAAAACTATGGCTACACCTTC.

This clone was picked up a small number of times. Mismatch with germline at one junction end may stem from a read error. V is TRBV6-4 and J is TRBJ2-1; TRBD1 matches 9 bases. CDR3 size: 13 residues. CDR1 is MRHNA, CDR2 SNTAGT, per germline. The CDR3 region has the DNA TGTGCCAGCAGTAGGACAGGGGAACGTGAGCGGTTCTTC. Amino acid sequence: CASSRTGERERFF.

The chain uses TRBV19 and TRBJ2-7, with TRBD1 matching 9 bases. Unmatched junction bases numbered 11, after V lost 6 bases and J lost 5 bases. From germline, CDR1 is LNHDA and CDR2 SQIVND (reference sequence). This CDR3 is 15 amino acids long. CDR3: CASRSLDRGYDEQYF. The CDR3 DNA reads as TGTGCCAGTAGGAGCTTAGACAGGGGGTACGACGAGCAGTACTTC.

The sample holds a few counts of this clone. Other DNA sequences in the same sample also yield this CDR3. The rearrangement uses TRBV7-9 and TRBJ1-1; D is undetermined. The ends were cut back, 5 bases at V and 3 bases at J, with 7 bases in the middle. Germline CDR1 reads SEHNR; CDR2 reads FQNEAQ (reference sequence). The CDR3 is 12 residues long. The CDR3 bases are TGTGCCAGCAGCCCTCGTGACACTGAAGCTTTCTTT. It yields the protein CASSPRDTEAFF. The entire variable domain, with the rest obtained from reference TRBV7-9 and TRBJ1-1, is as follows: DTGVSQNPRHKITKRGQNVTFRCDPISEHNRLYWYRQTLGQGPEFLTYFQNEAQLEKSRLLSDRFSAERPKGSFSTLEIQRTEQGDSAMYLCASSPRDTEAFFGQGTRLTVV.

The rearrangement joins TRBV30 to TRBJ1-4; TRBD1 agrees at 7 bases. Trimming cost V 2 bases and J 6 bases; bases outside gene matches: 6. The CDR3 loop spans 14 amino acids. The V gene's germline CDR1 is GTSNPN and CDR2 SVGIG (reference sequence). The CDR3 here is CAWSRQGLDEKLFF. In DNA, the CDR3 is TGTGCCTGGAGTAGACAGGGATTGGATGAAAAACTGTTTTTT.

This chain uses TRBV30 with TRBJ1-2, with unresolved D. This CDR3 contains 13 residues. Germline assignment: CDR1 GTSNPN and CDR2 SVGIG (reference sequence). The V end lost 0 bases, the J end lost 3 bases, and 8 bases lay between the germline ends. CDR3 in amino acids: CAWSVREDYGYTF. The CDR3 nucleotides are TGTGCCTGGAGTGTACGAGAAGACTATGGCTACACCTTC.

This clone showed up just a few times. The CDR3 spells CASSSSGTDLFHTQYF. CDR3 coding DNA: TGTGCCAGCAGCTCTAGCGGGACGGATCTCTTCCATACGCAGTATTTT. This chain connects TRBV5-8 to TRBJ2-3; 9 positions match TRBD2. V lost 3 bases, J lost 7 bases, and 12 bases stayed unmatched. The CDR3 totals 16 residues. Germline values: CDR1 SGHTS, CDR2 YDEGEE.

V and J are TRBV6-6 and TRBJ2-5; TRBD2 matches at 11 bases. The CDR3 spans 15 residues. V lost 6 bases, J lost 3 bases, and 6 bases stayed unmatched. Germline V gene data show CDR1 as MNHNY and CDR2 as SVGAGI (reference sequence). The CDR3 reads CASSRTSGQKETQYF. CDR3 coding DNA: TGTGCCAGCAGCAGGACTAGCGGGCAAAAAGAGACCCAGTACTTC.

The CDR3 here is CASSNSLLETQYF. CDR3 bases: TGCGCCAGCAGTAACAGCCTACTCGAGACCCAGTACTTC. This chain uses TRBV10-1 with TRBJ2-5; D ambiguous. V lost 5 bases, J lost 5 bases, and 12 bases lay in between. The CDR3 length is 13 residues. Germline V CDR1 and CDR2: WNHNN, SYGVQD (reference sequence).

This clone came up a few times. V and J are TRBV5-1 and TRBJ1-1, with D unresolved. From germline, CDR1 is SGHRS and CDR2 YFSETQ. V was trimmed by 3 bases and J by 1 base, leaving 7 bases between them. The CDR3 totals 13 residues. This chain's CDR3 is CASSSQENTEAFF. The CDR3 DNA is TGCGCCAGCAGCTCTCAGGAGAACACTGAAGCTTTCTTT.

The chain employs TRBV30 and TRBJ2-3; D remains ambiguous. The CDR3 consists of 15 residues. V was clipped by 3 bases and J by 4 bases, with 17 bases between them. The V gene's germline CDR1 is GTSNPN and CDR2 SVGIG (reference sequence). The CDR3, as DNA: TGTGCCTGGAGGTCGTGGGCACAAAAGGCAGATACGCAGTATTTT. This encodes CAWRSWAQKADTQYF.

This clone was counted only a few times. This chain joins TRBV29-1 and TRBJ2-3; 7 positions agree with TRBD1. Germline CDR1 and CDR2: SQVTM and ANQGSEA. Trimming cost V 2 bases and J 6 bases; bases outside gene matches: 8. The CDR3 is 14 amino acids. The CDR3 is CSVERARGLDTQYF. CDR3 DNA: TGCAGCGTTGAACGGGCCAGGGGGTTGGATACGCAGTATTTT.

In regard to this clone: Within the sample, other DNA sequences also encode this same CDR3. The genes are TRBV2 and TRBJ2-7; 9 nucleotides match TRBD1. Trimming at V came to 5 bases and at J to 3 bases, leaving 2 bases not matched to a gene. Germline V gives CDR1 SNHLY, CDR2 FYNNEI. The CDR3 extends over 13 amino acids. This CDR3 is CASSPDRGYEQYF. The DNA of the CDR3 is TGTGCCAGCAGTCCGGACAGGGGCTACGAGCAGTACTTC.

The chain combines TRBV29-1 with TRBJ1-1; D possibly corresponds to TRBD1 (5 bases). The CDR3 is made up of 10 amino acids. V gave up 4 bases and J gave up 6 bases, with 6 bases separating them. Germline CDR1 is SQVTM and CDR2 is ANQGSEA. DNA of the CDR3: TGCAGCGTTGGCAGGGCTGAAGCTTTCTTT. It specifies CSVGRAEAFF. The full variable domain, in which reference TRBV29-1 and TRBJ1-1 provide the parts outside the CDR3, is SAVISQKPSRDICQRGTSLTIQCQVDSQVTMMFWYRQQPGQSLTLIATANQGSEATYESGFVIDKFPISRPNLTFSTLTVSNMSPEDSSIYLCSVGRAEAFFGQGTRLTVV.

This clone has a handful of counts. The chain links TRBV10-3 to TRBJ2-5; D may be TRBD1 (6 bases). Germline V gene sequence: CDR1 ENHRY, CDR2 SYGVKD. This CDR3 is 13 amino acids long. Trimming took 4 bases from V and 2 from J, leaving 8 bases between them. The CDR3 sequence: CAISGTEQETQYF. The CDR3 coding sequence is TGTGCCATCAGTGGGACAGAACAAGAGACCCAGTACTTC.

This clone has only a few counts. The rearrangement links TRBV6-5 to TRBJ2-7, with 7 bases identical to TRBD2. The trim removed 3 bases at V and 5 bases at J, leaving 10 bases unmatched. Per the germline V gene, CDR1 is MNHEY and CDR2 is SVGAGI. The CDR3 is made up of 15 amino acids. CDR3 residues: CASSYRGQRGNEQYF. The CDR3 nucleotides read TGTGCCAGCAGTTATCGGGGCCAGCGGGGCAACGAGCAGTACTTC.

About this clone: At one end the junction does not follow the germline gene, possibly because of a read error. The chain joins TRBV7-7 to TRBJ2-3, with 14 nucleotides matching TRBD2. Germline V gene data show CDR1 as SSHAT and CDR2 as FNYEAQ (reference sequence). This CDR3 region has 15 residues. This CDR3 reads CASSPTSGGDHTQYF. CDR3 sequence (DNA): TGTGCTAGCAGCCCGACTAGCGGGGGGGATCATACGCAGTATTTT.

This chain uses TRBV27 with TRBJ2-3; D uncertain. Germline V gives CDR1 MNHEY, CDR2 SMNVEV (reference sequence). The CDR3 has 14 amino acids. For the CDR3, the DNA is TGTTGGTCCGCTAGGTACCCCCTCACAGATACGCAGTATTTT. Its translation: CWSARYPLTDTQYF.